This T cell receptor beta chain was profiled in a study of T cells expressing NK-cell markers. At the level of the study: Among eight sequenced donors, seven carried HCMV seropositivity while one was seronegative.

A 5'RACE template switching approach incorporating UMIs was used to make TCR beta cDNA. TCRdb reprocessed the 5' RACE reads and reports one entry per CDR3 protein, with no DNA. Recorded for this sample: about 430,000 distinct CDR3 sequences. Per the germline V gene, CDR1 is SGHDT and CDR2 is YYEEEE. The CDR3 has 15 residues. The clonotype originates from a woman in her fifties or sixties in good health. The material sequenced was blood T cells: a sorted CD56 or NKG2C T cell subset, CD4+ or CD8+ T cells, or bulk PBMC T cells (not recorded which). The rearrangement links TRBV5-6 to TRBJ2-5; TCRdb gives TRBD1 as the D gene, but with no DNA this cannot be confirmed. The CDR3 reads CASSSGLHGAETQYF. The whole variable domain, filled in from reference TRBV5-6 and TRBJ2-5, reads DAGVTQSPTHLIKTRGQQVTLRCSPKSGHDTVSWYQQALGQGPQFIFQYYEEEERQRGNFPDRFSGHQFPNYSSELNVNALLLGDSALYLCASSSGLHGAETQYFGPGTRLLVL.